This TCR beta chain was identified during a study of identical twins (dated by TCRdb to about 2016). Context from the whole study: To test whether fetal clonotypes persist, the study used deep sequencing on TCR alpha and beta repertoires from monozygotic twins, unrelated adults of various ages, and cord blood. To rule out contamination, replicate twin experiments were performed at different times with different library preparation protocols.

A remark on this clonotype: The antigen it binds to is not known. Base-call qualities are not available, and no considerably larger clone is one nucleotide away.

Results and caveats for the whole study, not just this receptor: Recombination models systematically underestimated out-of-frame TCR alpha sharing in monozygotic twins but agreed with sharing between unrelated individuals. Fewer insertions were carried by abundant cord blood beta clonotypes; a weaker similar trend was observed in young adult naive repertoires, while no such trend was observed in memory repertoires. Out-of-frame TCR alpha sequences shared between twins showed an excess of low generation-probability sequences compared with coincidental sharing between unrelated individuals. Invariant T cells such as MAIT and iNKT could partly confound zero-insertion analyses, though diverse VJ usage argued against this for most clonotypes. Excess twin sharing in beta out-of-frame sequences was weaker because fewer shared sequences lowered the signal-to-noise ratio. Conclusions relied on cross-sectional statistical analysis, since the same donors could not be followed over many years.

Every donor in the study was a healthy Caucasian. Three pairs of female monozygotic twins, all aged roughly 18 to 29 years, were included in the twin cohort. Peripheral blood mononuclear cells were the source from which RNA for the TCR libraries was isolated. The library relied on 5' RACE. Instrument on record: Illumina HiSeq 2000. A universal primer binding site was added through template switching, and the final cDNA carried a unique molecular identifier so that TCR cDNA molecules could be counted accurately. Specific primers in the conserved constant-segment region were used to synthesize first-strand cDNA for TCR alpha and beta chains. Each cDNA library was double barcoded, with a SMART-Mk sample barcode plus Illumina barcodes, to control for contamination. TruSeq adapter sequences and Illumina sample barcodes were added in two successive PCR steps. The Illumina HiSeq platform was used with custom primers to sequence TCR alpha and beta cDNA libraries. Regarding the original processing steps: MiGEC processed the raw reads to extract unique molecular identifiers, while MiXCR was used to determine the CDR3 positions. Recombination models were inferred per individual with the repgenHMM and IGoR tools using an EM algorithm. The tcR package in R was used for shared clonotype analysis, with sharing normalized by the product of cloneset sizes. Out-of-frame nonproductive sequences were analyzed to study raw recombination free of thymic and clonal selection effects. In-frame beta chains were kept once TCRdb had trimmed the public reads at Q25 with fastp and called clones with MiXCR. Duplicate CDR3 protein sequences are folded into a single record with the most common DNA and genes. TCRdb assigned the V and J calls; the authors' analysis was not used. Present in this sample are fewer than 650,000 distinct CDR3 sequences, approximately 10% of which were seen just once. 3% of the sample belongs to the ten largest clones.

Trimmed from V: 4 bases; trimmed from J: 4 bases; junction bases lacking a gene match: 10. CDR1 SGHRS and CDR2 YFSETQ were looked up in the germline V gene. The CDR3 starts with the cysteine, ends with the phenylalanine, and has 16 residues. Only the CDR3 DNA is retained, 48 bases long and in frame from the first base. These same records also appear under a second study, on yellow fever vaccine responses in identical twins. The second study also describes: The authors reported that the T cell response to vaccination in identical twins appeared partly convergent and partly personalized. In identical twins, the study followed T cell clones that responded to the vaccine with precision.

This receptor was identified in a woman aged 18-29 years in good health. Material: PBMCs. The rearrangement joined TRBV5-1 to TRBJ2-2, with TRBD1 matching 7 junction bases. The CDR3 protein sequence reads: CASSAPTGYATGELFF. The sequence in DNA is TGCGCCAGCAGCGCACCGACAGGGTACGCCACCGGGGAGCTGTTTTTT.